Described below is a single T cell receptor (beta chain) sequence and its context. The data were taken from a study of blood T cells in healthy people across ages. Sample-barcoded 5' priming and a J-beta primer mix drove a second PCR of roughly 7 to 11 cycles. Each cDNA was tagged by a template-switch adaptor containing 12 random nucleotides. MiXCR, run by TCRdb on the 5' RACE reads, gives a single entry per CDR3 protein. The table includes hundreds of thousands of distinct CDR3 sequences, 20% to 25% detected once. Sequencing input: blood. The TCR originated in a man in his 70s in good health.

CDR3 region: CSARDFGQGTDTQYF. The CDR3 DNA follows: TGCAGTGCTAGAGATTTCGGACAGGGCACAGATACGCAGTATTTT. The chain uses TRBV20-1 and TRBJ2-3, with 7 nucleotides matching TRBD1. Germline V lookup: CDR1 DFQATT, CDR2 SNEGSKA (reference sequence). V trimming: 0 bases; J trimming: 1 base; junction bases outside the gene matches: 4. The CDR3 consists of 15 residues.